The 21 T cell receptor beta chains below all came from one sample that was sequenced in a study of OX40 agonist ivuxolimab in advanced cancers. Produced via immunoSEQ multiplex PCR; TCRdb's table is partial and in-frame only. The sample consists of around 85,000 clones, about 90% of them appearing once. The sequences come from CD4+ or CD8+ T cells sorted from blood, collected in a trial of the OX40 agonist ivuxolimab. These receptors were taken from an adult with an advanced solid tumor such as melanoma, head and neck, liver or kidney cancer.

The chain has TRBV9 and TRBJ2-1, with D maybe TRBD2 (6 bases). This CDR3 is built from 14 residues. Trimming shortened V by 2 bases and J by 6 bases, and 12 bases separated the two germline ends. CDR1 and CDR2 (germline): SGDLS, YYNGEE. CDR3 in DNA: TGTGCCAGCAGCGTGATGGCCGGGAGCAATGAGCAGTTCTTC. This gives the protein CASSVMAGSNEQFF.

This clone was recorded once. The chain uses TRBV28 and TRBJ1-2; 8 bases agree with TRBD1. The CDR3 loop spans 17 amino acids. V lost 6 bases, J lost 4 bases, and 16 bases stayed unmatched. The V gene's germline CDR1 is MDHEN and CDR2 SYDVKM. The CDR3 sequence is CASSRGQGSLRSYGYTF. The CDR3 coding sequence is TGTGCCAGCAGCCGCGGACAGGGAAGCCTCAGATCCTATGGCTACACCTTC.

The chain combines TRBV19 with TRBJ2-7; tentative D call: TRBD1 (5 bases). This CDR3 is built from 15 residues. Germline loops: CDR1 LNHDA, CDR2 SQIVND (reference sequence). The germline V and J ends were trimmed by 4 bases and 2 bases, with 15 bases remaining between them. CDR3 in amino acids: CASSTNTRVTYEQYV. CDR3 nucleotides: TGTGCCAGTAGTACAAACACCAGGGTAACCTACGAGCAGTACGTC.

This chain links TRBV27 with TRBJ1-5, with D maybe TRBD1 (5 bases). Germline-derived CDR1 and CDR2 are MNHEY and SMNVEV (reference sequence). The CDR3 consists of 14 residues. V was trimmed by 2 bases and J by 11 bases, leaving 16 bases between them. CDR3 sequence (DNA): TGTGCCAGCAGTTTAACCGGAGGGGAAGGATCCCAGCATTTT. The encoded protein is CASSLTGGEGSQHF.

The gene calls are TRBV28 and TRBJ1-6, with a possible D match to TRBD1 (6 bases). The CDR3 has 20 amino acids. Germline values: CDR1 MDHEN, CDR2 SYDVKM. The germline V and J ends were trimmed by 6 bases and 0 bases, with 24 bases remaining between them. The CDR3 is CASRIPFSDRFFSYNSPLHF. The CDR3, as DNA: TGTGCCAGCAGGATTCCCTTCTCCGACAGGTTCTTCTCCTATAATTCACCCCTCCACTTT.

This chain connects TRBV7-6 to TRBJ2-1, with D possibly called TRBD1 or TRBD2 (6 bases each). V was clipped by 1 base and J by 3 bases, with 13 bases between them. Germline-derived CDR1 and CDR2 are SGHVS and FNYEAQ. This CDR3 contains 16 residues. The CDR3 DNA sequence: TGTGCCAGCAGCTTAGAGGGGGGAACCCACTACAATGAGCAGTTCTTC. This sequence encodes CASSLEGGTHYNEQFF.

The gene calls are TRBV30 and TRBJ2-1; 8 bases line up with TRBD2. V lost 1 base, J lost 8 bases, and 4 bases stayed unmatched. The CDR3 extends over 13 amino acids. Germline V gives CDR1 GTSNPN, CDR2 SVGIG (reference sequence). The CDR3 bases are TGTGCCTGGAGTGCCGGGACTAGGCATGAGCAGTTCTTC. This gives the protein CAWSAGTRHEQFF.

The chain links TRBV5-6 to TRBJ2-2, with D maybe TRBD2 (5 bases). The CDR3 consists of 16 residues. Looked up from germline, CDR1 is SGHDT and CDR2 is YYEEEE. V lost 1 base, J lost 5 bases, and 15 bases lay in between. The CDR3 reads CASSLYTDLVTGELFF. CDR3 in DNA: TGTGCCAGCAGCTTGTACACGGACTTGGTGACCGGGGAGCTGTTTTTT.

The chain joins TRBV6-1 to TRBJ2-7; tentative D call: TRBD2 (5 bases). The CDR3 totals 15 residues. The germline V gene encodes CDR1 MNHNS and CDR2 SASEGT. The V and J ends lost 1 base and 5 bases respectively, with 15 bases between them. Here the CDR3 reads CASSEVSSRLDEQYF. The CDR3 DNA sequence: TGTGCCAGCAGTGAAGTCTCTAGCAGACTCGACGAGCAGTACTTC.

J is TRBJ1-1 and V is TRBV30; no clear D. This CDR3 comprises 13 residues. The V end lost 1 base, the J end lost 3 bases, and 9 bases lay between the germline ends. Germline loops: CDR1 GTSNPN, CDR2 SVGIG (reference sequence). The CDR3 DNA is TGTGCCTGGAGTGGAGGGATGGACACTGAAGCTTTCTTT. Amino acid sequence: CAWSGGMDTEAFF. Filled out from reference TRBV30 and TRBJ1-1, the complete variable domain reads SQTIHQWPATLVQPVGSPLSLECTVEGTSNPNLYWYRQAAGRGLQLLFYSVGIGQISSEVPQNLSASRPQDRQFILSSKKLLLSDSGFYLCAWSGGMDTEAFFGQGTRLTVV.

The V gene is TRBV9, the J gene TRBJ1-4; 7 nucleotides match TRBD1. V lost 4 bases and J lost 11; bases outside the gene matches: 5. The CDR3 has 12 amino acids. Germline V gene sequence: CDR1 SGDLS, CDR2 YYNGEE. The CDR3 loop reads CASSPLGGKLFF. The CDR3 nucleotides read TGTGCCAGCAGCCCCCTAGGGGGCAAACTGTTTTTT.

This clone has only one observation. The chain recombines TRBV30 with TRBJ1-6; D remains ambiguous. V gave up 6 bases and J gave up 6 bases, with 12 bases separating them. Germline CDR1 reads GTSNPN; CDR2 reads SVGIG (reference sequence). This CDR3 contains 13 residues. In DNA form, the CDR3 reads TGTGCCTGCGAGGTAGCATTTAATTCACCCCTCCACTTT. Translating it yields CACEVAFNSPLHF.

This chain uses TRBV11-2 with TRBJ2-7; D not resolved. This CDR3 is 12 amino acids long. CDR1 is SGHAT and CDR2 is FQNNGV in the germline V gene. V was pared by 4 bases and J by 5 bases, with 9 bases between. CDR3 sequence reads: CASSSILHEQYF. Written as DNA, the CDR3 is TGTGCCAGCAGCTCCATACTCCACGAGCAGTACTTC.

This clone was seen more than once but under ten times. The J gene is TRBJ1-2, the V gene TRBV14; possible D gene TRBD1, 5 bases. The V gene lost 0 bases and the J gene lost 0 bases, with 14 bases spanning the gap. The CDR3 sequence is 17 residues long. Germline lookup yields CDR1 SGHDN and CDR2 FVKESK. The CDR3 loop is CASSQDMGDSTNYGYTF. CDR3 nucleotide sequence: TGTGCCAGCAGCCAAGATATGGGGGACTCAACTAACTATGGCTACACCTTC.

The chain has TRBV11-2 and TRBJ1-1; 7 nucleotides agree with TRBD1. Germline-derived CDR1 and CDR2 are SGHAT and FQNNGV. Trimming removed 3 bases from V and 4 bases from J; junction bases left unmatched: 5. The CDR3 has 14 residues. CDR3 amino acids: CASSLTGSATEAFF. CDR3 DNA: TGTGCCAGCAGCTTGACAGGGTCGGCCACTGAAGCTTTCTTT.

The V gene is TRBV28, the J gene TRBJ2-3, with TRBD2 identical over 9 bases. V dropped 4 bases and J dropped 4; count of bases not matched to a gene: 6. The germline V gene encodes CDR1 MDHEN and CDR2 SYDVKM. This CDR3 spans 15 amino acids. CDR3: CASSSGTSLADTQYF. CDR3 nucleotides: TGTGCCAGCAGTTCAGGGACTAGCTTGGCAGATACGCAGTATTTT.

This sequence joins TRBV7-9 and TRBJ2-7; no clear D gene. Trimming left V 5 bases short and J 2 bases short, with 1 base between. The CDR3 has 10 amino acids. Germline-derived CDR1 and CDR2 are SEHNR and FQNEAQ (reference sequence). CDR3 residues: CASSAYEQYF. DNA for the CDR3: TGTGCCAGCAGCGCCTACGAGCAGTACTTC. The variable domain in full, with the rest retrieved from reference TRBV7-9 and TRBJ2-7, is DTGVSQNPRHKITKRGQNVTFRCDPISEHNRLYWYRQTLGQGPEFLTYFQNEAQLEKSRLLSDRFSAERPKGSFSTLEIQRTEQGDSAMYLCASSAYEQYFGPGTRLTVT.

The J gene is TRBJ2-7, the V gene TRBV6-1; D not resolved. V shed 2 bases and J shed 6 bases, with 8 bases lying between them. In germline, CDR1 is MNHNS, CDR2 SASEGT. CDR3 length: 12 residues. CDR3 nucleotide sequence: TGTGCCAGCAGTGAATCAGCCGTCGAGCAGTACGTC. This translates into CASSESAVEQYV.

The rearrangement links TRBV27 to TRBJ2-3; no clear D gene. V was pared by 0 bases and J by 3 bases, with 4 bases between. Germline CDR1 is MNHEY and CDR2 is SMNVEV (reference sequence). This CDR3 has 13 amino acids. CDR3 protein: CASSLSMTDTQYF. The CDR3 bases are TGTGCCAGCAGTTTATCGATGACAGATACGCAGTATTTT.

This rearrangement joins TRBV11-3 to TRBJ1-2; D may be TRBD1 (5 bases). Per the germline V gene, CDR1 is SGHNT and CDR2 is YENEEA. Trimming shortened V by 5 bases and J by 2 bases, and 12 bases separated the two germline ends. The CDR3 totals 14 residues. The CDR3 DNA reads TGTGCCAGCAGCCCCGTGGGGGGGAACTATGGCTACACCTTC. Its protein is CASSPVGGNYGYTF.

V is TRBV25-1 and J is TRBJ2-1, with D possibly matching TRBD2 (5 bases). The V gene lost 5 bases and the J gene lost 3 bases, with 8 bases spanning the gap. Germline loops: CDR1 MGHDK, CDR2 SYGVNS. The CDR3 has 13 residues. Here the CDR3 reads CASSWTVYNEQFF. The CDR3 DNA follows: TGTGCCAGCAGTTGGACTGTCTACAATGAGCAGTTCTTC. Drawing the rest from reference TRBV25-1 and TRBJ2-1, the complete variable domain is EADIYQTPRYLVIGTGKKITLECSQTMGHDKMYWYQQDPGMELHLIHYSYGVNSTEKGDLSSESTVSRIRTEHFPLTLESARPSHTSQYLCASSWTVYNEQFFGPGTRLTVL.